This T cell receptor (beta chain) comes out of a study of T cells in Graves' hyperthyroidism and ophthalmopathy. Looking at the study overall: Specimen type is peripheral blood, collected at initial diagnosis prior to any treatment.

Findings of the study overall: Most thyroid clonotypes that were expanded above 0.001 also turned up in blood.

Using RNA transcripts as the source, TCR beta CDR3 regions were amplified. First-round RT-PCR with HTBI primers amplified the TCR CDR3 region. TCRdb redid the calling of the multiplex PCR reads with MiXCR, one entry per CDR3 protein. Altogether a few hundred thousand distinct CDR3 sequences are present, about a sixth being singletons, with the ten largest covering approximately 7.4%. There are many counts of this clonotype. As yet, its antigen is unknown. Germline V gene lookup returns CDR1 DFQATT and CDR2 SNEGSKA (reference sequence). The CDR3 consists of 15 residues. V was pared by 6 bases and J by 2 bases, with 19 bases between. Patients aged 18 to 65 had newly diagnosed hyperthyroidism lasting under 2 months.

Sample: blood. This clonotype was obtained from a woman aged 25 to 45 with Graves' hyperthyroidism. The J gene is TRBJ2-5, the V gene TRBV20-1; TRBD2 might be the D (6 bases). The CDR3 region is CSASILLAGQETQYF. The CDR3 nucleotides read TGCAGTGCCTCGATATTATTGGCGGGGCAAGAGACCCAGTACTTC.